The sequence of this T cell receptor (beta chain) was determined in a study of cytomegalovirus exposure and HLA in healthy donors. Regarding the study as a whole: Previous analysis showed most TCR beta V segments were productive about 87% or about 30% of the time. A cluster of highly shared sequence variants was likely a sequencing artifact. With high specificity and sensitivity, the classifier reportedly diagnosed cytomegalovirus status.

The germline CDR1 and CDR2 sequences are SGHNT and YYREEE (reference sequence). V was pared by 4 bases and J by 1 base, with 6 bases of the junction left unmatched. The CDR3 has 15 residues. The PCR had 60 Vbeta and 13 Jbeta primers. Data came from immunoSEQ multiplex PCR; TCRdb stores just in-frame clones and leaves some out. The table has a few hundred thousand clones, 65% to 85% seen once. As regards this clone: Its specificity is unknown.

This rearrangement joins TRBV5-4 to TRBJ2-3, with 7 bases matching TRBD2. Sequencing input: PBMCs. The receptor was derived from a woman aged 30 to 39 in good health and CMV-seronegative. This chain's CDR3 is CASSAAGERTDTQYF. The DNA of the CDR3 is TGTGCCAGCAGCGCGGCGGGGGAACGCACAGATACGCAGTATTTT.